Listed here are 14 T cell receptor beta chains from one sample, sequenced in a study of technical replicates of blood from several donors. The assay was immunoSEQ multiplex PCR, and TCRdb's table has in-frame clones only and misses some. This table has tens of thousands of clones, approximately 92% appearing once. Sequencing input: T cells isolated from PBMCs. These receptors were obtained from a human donor in good health. Some clones in this sample may be carry-over from other donors' samples.

The chain links TRBV21-1 to TRBJ2-1; the table assigns TRBD2, which was not confirmed against the DNA. TRBV21-1 is a pseudogene. The CDR3 sequence is 12 residues long. The chain's CDR3 is CAHGGEVVEQFF. The DNA of the CDR3 is TGTGCTCACGGCGGGGAGGTCGTTGAGCAGTTCTTC.

The rearrangement links TRBV29-1 to TRBJ2-7; TRBD2 aligns across 9 bases. After removal of 7 bases from V and 3 bases from J, the junction contained 4 bases not matched to a gene. The germline V gene encodes CDR1 SQVTM and CDR2 ANQGSEA. This CDR3 contains 12 residues. The CDR3, as DNA: TGCAGCGCCGCTAGCGGGAACTACGAGCAGTACTTC. It codes for CSAASGNYEQYF.

The gene calls are TRBV6-1 and TRBJ1-1; TRBD1 is a possible D gene (6 bases). Germline assignment: CDR1 MNHNS and CDR2 SASEGT. This CDR3 has 14 residues. Between the trimmed V and J ends, which lost 6 bases and 3 bases, there was a span of 14 bases. The CDR3, as DNA: TGTGCCAGCAGCCCGGTACAGGGAGACACTGAAGCTTTCTTT. As protein: CASSPVQGDTEAFF.

CDR3 sequence reads: CASQTSPGGTQYF. CDR3 nucleotides: TGTGCCTCCCAAACTAGCCCGGGAGGGACCCAGTACTTC. This chain links TRBV30 with TRBJ2-5, with TRBD2 identical over 7 bases. The CDR3 length is 13 residues. Germline loops: CDR1 GTSNPN, CDR2 SVGIG (reference sequence). With 7 bases clipped from V and 7 bases from J, the junction kept 12 bases outside the gene matches.

The chain is built from TRBV19 and TRBJ1-1; D is unresolved. The ends were cut back, 1 base at V and 1 base at J, with 10 bases in the middle. Germline values: CDR1 LNHDA, CDR2 SQIVND (reference sequence). The CDR3 loop spans 15 amino acids. The CDR3 loop reads CASSIVGVPNTEAFF. As DNA, the CDR3 is TGTGCCAGTAGTATAGTCGGAGTCCCGAACACTGAAGCTTTCTTT.

This clone was detected a few times. The V and J genes are TRBV27 and TRBJ1-4; a possible D gene is TRBD1 (5 bases). V lost 2 bases, J lost 8 bases, and 12 bases lay in between. In germline, CDR1 is MNHEY, CDR2 SMNVEV (reference sequence). The CDR3 length is 14 residues. The CDR3: CASSLARAGEKLFF. For the CDR3, the DNA is TGTGCCAGCAGTTTAGCCAGGGCTGGAGAAAAACTGTTTTTT.

This chain connects TRBV5-1 to TRBJ2-3, with 16 bases that match TRBD2. Germline V gene lookup returns CDR1 SGHRS and CDR2 YFSETQ. The junction had 10 bases not matched to a gene; V was cut back by 0 bases and J by 3 bases. The CDR3 length is 20 residues. CDR3 protein: CASSLVSGTSGRGWTDTQYF. The CDR3 bases are TGCGCCAGCAGCTTGGTGTCCGGGACTAGCGGGAGGGGATGGACAGATACGCAGTATTTT. Together with reference TRBV5-1 and TRBJ2-3, the CDR3 gives the full variable domain: KAGVTQTPRYLIKTRGQQVTLSCSPISGHRSVSWYQQTPGQGLQFLFEYFSETQRNKGNFPGRFSGRQFSNSRSEMNVSTLELGDSALYLCASSLVSGTSGRGWTDTQYFGPGTRLTVL.

CDR3 protein: CSVDRAYTDTQYF. DNA of the CDR3: TGCAGCGTTGACAGGGCTTACACAGATACGCAGTATTTT. The chain joins TRBV29-1 to TRBJ2-3; TRBD1 is a possible D gene (5 bases). V dropped 3 bases and J dropped 2 bases, with 9 bases sitting between them. There are 13 residues in the CDR3. CDR1 is SQVTM, CDR2 ANQGSEA, per germline.

This clone has just one count. The chain is built from TRBV28 and TRBJ1-1, with D possibly being TRBD1 (6 bases). The CDR3 covers 14 residues. The V end was cut by 3 bases, the J end by 4 bases, with 12 bases between. The germline V gene has CDR1 MDHEN and CDR2 SYDVKM. The CDR3 protein is CASSFGRGSTEAFF. In nucleotides, the CDR3 is TGTGCCAGCAGTTTTGGTAGGGGGAGCACTGAAGCTTTCTTT. Combining the CDR3 with reference TRBV28 and TRBJ1-1 gives the whole variable domain DVKVTQSSRYLVKRTGEKVFLECVQDMDHENMFWYRQDPGLGLRLIYFSYDVKMKEKGDIPEGYSVSREKKERFSLILESASTNQTSMYLCASSFGRGSTEAFFGQGTRLTVV.

V usage is TRBV5-6 and J usage is TRBJ2-3; 9 bases are shared with TRBD2. The CDR3 consists of 17 residues. The V gene's germline CDR1 is SGHDT and CDR2 YYEEEE. Unmatched junction bases numbered 13, after V lost 4 bases and J lost 4 bases. The CDR3 coding sequence is TGTGCCAGCAGCGCACCTATAGCGGGAGAATTTCCAGATACGCAGTATTTT. This sequence encodes CASSAPIAGEFPDTQYF.

The chain carries TRBV30 and TRBJ2-2, with 9 bases fitting TRBD2. Germline values: CDR1 GTSNPN, CDR2 SVGIG (reference sequence). There are 18 residues in the CDR3. V lost 0 bases, J lost 1 base, and 9 bases stayed unmatched. CDR3 coding DNA: TGTGCCTGGAGTGTACTGTCGGCTAGCGGGGTGAACACCGGGGAGCTGTTTTTT. Protein product: CAWSVLSASGVNTGELFF. Using reference TRBV30 and TRBJ2-2 for the parts outside the CDR3, the full variable domain is SQTIHQWPATLVQPVGSPLSLECTVEGTSNPNLYWYRQAAGRGLQLLFYSVGIGQISSEVPQNLSASRPQDRQFILSSKKLLLSDSGFYLCAWSVLSASGVNTGELFFGEGSRLTVL.

The CDR3 DNA reads TGTGCCAGCAGCTTTGGGACAACTAACTACGAGCAGTACTTC. Its translation: CASSFGTTNYEQYF. V gene TRBV7-2 combines with J gene TRBJ2-7, with D possibly matching TRBD1 (6 bases). Germline V gene lookup returns CDR1 SGHTA and CDR2 FQGNSA. V lost 3 bases and J lost 3, with 12 bases in between. The CDR3 totals 14 residues.

The V and J genes are TRBV5-6 and TRBJ1-1, with no clear D. Germline lookup yields CDR1 SGHDT and CDR2 YYEEEE. V was shortened by 3 bases and J by 0 bases, with 12 bases between the two germline ends. This CDR3 comprises 15 residues. The DNA of the CDR3 is TGTGCCAGCAGCTCCGGAGTGACCATGAACACTGAAGCTTTCTTT. Translating it yields CASSSGVTMNTEAFF.

The gene calls are TRBV5-1 and TRBJ2-1; 8 nucleotides line up with TRBD2. The CDR3 runs to 14 residues. Trimming took 5 bases from V and 8 from J; bases not matched to a gene: 9. Germline CDR1 SGHRS, CDR2 YFSETQ. CDR3 coding DNA: TGCGCCAGCAGTCAAGCGGGAGCGTGGGATGAGCAGTTCTTC. Residues: CASSQAGAWDEQFF.